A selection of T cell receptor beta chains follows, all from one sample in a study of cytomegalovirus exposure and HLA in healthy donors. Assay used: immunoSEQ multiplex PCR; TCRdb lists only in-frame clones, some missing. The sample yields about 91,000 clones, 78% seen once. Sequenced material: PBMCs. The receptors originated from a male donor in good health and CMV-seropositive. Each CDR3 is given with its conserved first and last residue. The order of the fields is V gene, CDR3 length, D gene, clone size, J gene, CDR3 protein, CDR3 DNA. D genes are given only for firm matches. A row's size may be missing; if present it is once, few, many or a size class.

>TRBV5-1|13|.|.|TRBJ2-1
CASSLVSENEQFF
TGCGCCAGCAGCTTGGTTTCCGAGAATGAGCAGTTCTTC
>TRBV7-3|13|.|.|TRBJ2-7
CASSPFSTDEQYF
TGTGCCAGCAGCCCCTTCTCCACGGACGAGCAGTACTTC
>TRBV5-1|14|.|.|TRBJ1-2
CASSFGGESYGYTF
TGCGCCAGCAGCTTCGGTGGGGAGTCCTATGGCTACACCTTC
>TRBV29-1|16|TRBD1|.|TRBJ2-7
CSVDGLRDRGTYEQYF
TGCAGCGTCGATGGATTGAGGGACAGGGGGACCTACGAGCAGTACTTC
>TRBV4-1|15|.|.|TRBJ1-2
CASSQVPGSDYGYTF
TGCGCCAGCAGCCAAGTGCCAGGGTCGGACTATGGCTACACCTTC
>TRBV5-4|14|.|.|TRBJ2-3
CASSPPTSTDTQYF
TGTGCCAGCAGCCCACCAACAAGCACAGATACGCAGTATTTT
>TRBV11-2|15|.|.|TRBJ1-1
CASSSPLQGNTEAFF
TGTGCCAGCAGCTCCCCTCTACAGGGGAACACTGAAGCTTTCTTT
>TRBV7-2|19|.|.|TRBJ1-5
CASSLVAARRLNSNQPQHF
TGTGCCAGCAGCTTAGTCGCAGCTCGCCGACTAAATAGCAATCAGCCCCAGCATTTT
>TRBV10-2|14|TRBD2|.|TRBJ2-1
CASRLAGSYNEQFF
TGCGCCAGCAGGCTAGCGGGCTCCTACAATGAGCAGTTCTTC
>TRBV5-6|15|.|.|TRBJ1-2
CASRRSGQANYGYTF
TGTGCCAGCAGGAGGTCCGGCCAAGCTAACTATGGCTACACCTTC
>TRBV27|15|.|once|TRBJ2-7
CASSYAGPGSYEQYF
TGTGCCAGCAGCTACGCGGGACCGGGCTCCTACGAGCAGTACTTC
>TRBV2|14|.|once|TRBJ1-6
CASSVTGGNSPLHF
TGTGCCAGCAGCGTTACAGGTGGTAATTCACCCCTCCACTTT
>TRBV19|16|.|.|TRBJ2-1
CASSIAGSLFGDEQFF
TGTGCCAGTAGTATCGCGGGGAGCCTGTTTGGAGATGAGCAGTTCTTC
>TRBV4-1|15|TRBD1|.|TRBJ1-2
CASSQATGNSYGYTF
TGCGCCAGCAGCCAAGCGACAGGGAACTCCTATGGCTACACCTTC
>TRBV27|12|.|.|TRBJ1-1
CASRAGASEAFF
TGTGCCAGCAGGGCGGGGGCGTCTGAAGCTTTCTTT
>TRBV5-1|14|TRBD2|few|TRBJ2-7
CASSPGLAGAEQYF
TGCGCCAGCAGCCCGGGACTAGCGGGAGCCGAGCAGTACTTC
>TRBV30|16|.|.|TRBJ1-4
CACSSGGGSSFEKLFF
TGTGCCTGCTCTTCTGGTGGGGGCTCGAGTTTTGAAAAACTGTTTTTT
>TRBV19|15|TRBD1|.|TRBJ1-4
CASSEGGLPNEKLFF
TGTGCCAGTAGTGAAGGGGGCTTACCTAATGAAAAACTGTTTTTT
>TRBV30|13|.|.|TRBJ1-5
CAWSVTENQPQHF
TGTGCCTGGAGTGTTACAGAAAATCAGCCCCAGCATTTT
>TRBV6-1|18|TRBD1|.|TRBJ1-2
CASSAHELREGQGLGYTF
TGTGCCAGCAGTGCTCACGAACTCCGAGAGGGACAGGGGTTAGGCTACACCTTC
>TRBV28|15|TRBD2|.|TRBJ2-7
CASRQLAGGTYEQYF
TGTGCCAGCAGACAACTAGCGGGGGGTACCTACGAGCAGTACTTC
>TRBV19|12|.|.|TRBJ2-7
CASGDRAYEQYF
TGTGCCAGTGGTGACAGAGCCTACGAGCAGTACTTC
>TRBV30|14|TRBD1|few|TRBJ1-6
CAWSVGRGLSPLHF
TGTGCCTGGAGTGTGGGCAGGGGGTTATCACCCCTCCACTTT
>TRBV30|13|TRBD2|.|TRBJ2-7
CALLAGGSYEQYF
TGTGCCTTACTAGCGGGGGGTTCCTACGAGCAGTACTTC
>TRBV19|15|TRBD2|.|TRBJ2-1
CASSISSGFYNEQFF
TGTGCCAGTAGTATATCTAGCGGATTCTACAATGAGCAGTTCTTC
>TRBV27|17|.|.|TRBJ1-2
CASLRSGQGFQENGYTF
TGTGCCAGCCTACGGTCGGGACAAGGATTTCAGGAAAATGGCTACACCTTC
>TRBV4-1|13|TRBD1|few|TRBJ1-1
CASSPRDSREAFF
TGCGCCAGCAGCCCCCGGGACAGCCGAGAAGCTTTCTTT
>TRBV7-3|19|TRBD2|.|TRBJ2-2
CASSPSLRPGGGPTGELFF
TGTGCCAGCAGTCCATCCCTTAGGCCGGGCGGGGGGCCCACCGGGGAGCTGTTTTTT
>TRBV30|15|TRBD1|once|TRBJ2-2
CASYTGTGSTGELFF
TGTGCCAGCTATACAGGGACAGGGAGCACCGGGGAGCTGTTTTTT
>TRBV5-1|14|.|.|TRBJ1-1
CASSLGLRDTEAFF
TGCGCCAGCAGCTTGGGACTGCGGGACACTGAAGCTTTCTTT
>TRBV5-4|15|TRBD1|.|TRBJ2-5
CASSERTGWSETQYF
TGTGCCAGCAGCGAACGGACAGGTTGGTCGGAGACCCAGTACTTC
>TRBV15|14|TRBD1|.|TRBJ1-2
CATSSRKTGDGYTF
TGTGCCACCAGCAGTAGAAAGACAGGGGATGGCTACACCTTC